This T cell receptor beta chain is drawn from a study of shared clonotypes between healthy human individuals. Whole-study findings and limits: It was the few donors that limited the genetic and exposure-history diversity represented.

On this clone itself: The antigen is unknown.

From germline, CDR1 is GTSNPN and CDR2 SVGIG (reference sequence). The CDR3 covers 14 residues. Losses at the gene ends were 0 bases for V and 9 bases for J; bases not matched to a gene: 8. DNA input for the unsorted PBMC replicate PCRs was 300 ng, approximately 29,000 T cell genomes. Ten immunoSEQ deep assay plates were used by the authors to sequence unsorted PBMC DNA. How the authors handled the data: Quality scores were absent from the junction-only immunoSEQ sequences, so filtering differed. TCRdb's copy holds only in-frame clones and misses some; the assay was immunoSEQ multiplex PCR. V and J calls and clone size are as listed in that table; D and trimming were resolved from the DNA. The sample has roughly 95,000 clones; less than 50% are singletons.

This TCR derives from a woman aged 35 to 49 in good health. Some clones in this sample may be carry-over from other donors' samples. The sequenced sample was PBMCs. This chain links TRBV30 with TRBJ1-5; the match to TRBD1 covers 7 bases. The CDR3 here is CAWSVGRGAAPQHF. CDR3 nucleotides: TGTGCCTGGAGTGTTGGCAGGGGGGCTGCGCCCCAGCATTTT.